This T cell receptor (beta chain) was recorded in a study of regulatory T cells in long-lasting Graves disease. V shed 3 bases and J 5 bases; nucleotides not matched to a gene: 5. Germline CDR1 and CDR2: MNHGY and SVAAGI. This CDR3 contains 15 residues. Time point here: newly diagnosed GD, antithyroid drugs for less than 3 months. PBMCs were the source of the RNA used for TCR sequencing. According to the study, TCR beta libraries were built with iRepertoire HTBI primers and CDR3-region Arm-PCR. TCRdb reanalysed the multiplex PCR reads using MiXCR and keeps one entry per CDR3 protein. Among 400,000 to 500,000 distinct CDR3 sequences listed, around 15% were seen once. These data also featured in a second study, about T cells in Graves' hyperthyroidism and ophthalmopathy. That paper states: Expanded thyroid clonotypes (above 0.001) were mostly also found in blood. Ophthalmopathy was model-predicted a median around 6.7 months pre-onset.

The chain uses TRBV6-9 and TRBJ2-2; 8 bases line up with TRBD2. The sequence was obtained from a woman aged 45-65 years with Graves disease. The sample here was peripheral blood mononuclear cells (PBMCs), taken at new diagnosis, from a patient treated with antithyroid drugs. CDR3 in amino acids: CASSYRASGTGELFF. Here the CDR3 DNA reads TGTGCCAGCAGTTACAGGGCTAGCGGGACCGGGGAGCTGTTTTTT.